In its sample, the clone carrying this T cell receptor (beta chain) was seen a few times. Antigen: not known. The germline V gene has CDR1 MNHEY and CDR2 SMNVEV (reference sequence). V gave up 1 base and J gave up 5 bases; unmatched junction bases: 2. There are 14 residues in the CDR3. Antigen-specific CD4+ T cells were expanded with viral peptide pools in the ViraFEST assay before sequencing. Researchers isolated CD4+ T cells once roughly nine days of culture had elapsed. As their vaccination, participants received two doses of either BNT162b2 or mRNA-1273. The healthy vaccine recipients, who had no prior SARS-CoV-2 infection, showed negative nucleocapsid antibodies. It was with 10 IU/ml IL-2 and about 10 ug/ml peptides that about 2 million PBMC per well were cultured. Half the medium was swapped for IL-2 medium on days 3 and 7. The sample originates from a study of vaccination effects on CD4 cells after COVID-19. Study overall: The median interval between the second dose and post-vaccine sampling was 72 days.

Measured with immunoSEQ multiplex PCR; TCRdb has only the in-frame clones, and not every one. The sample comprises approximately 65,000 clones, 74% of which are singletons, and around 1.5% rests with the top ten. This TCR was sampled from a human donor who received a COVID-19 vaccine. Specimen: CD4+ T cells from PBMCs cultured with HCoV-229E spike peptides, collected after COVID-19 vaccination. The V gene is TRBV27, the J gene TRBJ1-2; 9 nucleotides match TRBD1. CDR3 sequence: CASSLFGTGYGYTF. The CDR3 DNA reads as TGTGCCAGCAGTTTATTTGGGACAGGGTATGGCTACACCTTC.